The source of this T cell receptor beta chain is a study of blood T cell repertoires in COVID-19. Germline loops: CDR1 MNHEY, CDR2 SMNVEV (reference sequence). The CDR3 covers 13 residues. V lost 6 bases and J lost 5, with 13 bases in between. The protocol was immunoSEQ multiplex PCR, while the TCRdb copy is restricted to in-frame clones and leaves out a portion. Seen here are about 73,000 clones, approximately 83% observed once, and the top ten hold 5% to 6.5%. This clonotype was sampled from a woman aged 55-69 years with acute or convalescent COVID-19. Sequencing was performed on peripheral blood. V is TRBV27 and J is TRBJ1-1, with D unclear. CDR3 sequence: CASSVYSWTEAFF. In nucleotides, the CDR3 is TGTGCCAGCAGCGTTTACTCGTGGACTGAAGCTTTCTTT.